Listed here is a single T cell receptor (beta chain). What it recognizes is unknown. This PCR relied on a set of 60 Vbeta primers and 13 Jbeta primers. Clones were sequenced by immunoSEQ multiplex PCR, and TCRdb holds only the in-frame ones, with some missing. The sample totals fewer than 150,000 clones. Per germline, CDR1 SNHLY and CDR2 FYNNEI. Trimming took 4 bases from V and 2 from J, leaving 8 bases between them. This CDR3 region has 13 residues. This entry belongs to a study of cytomegalovirus exposure and HLA in healthy donors. General study results and limits: A few chains linked to CMV were shown in vitro to be specific for CMV antigens. In a later analysis, compared with equally common non-associated chains, HLA-associated beta chains were more expanded.

The chain employs TRBV2 and TRBJ1-1; tentative D call: TRBD1 (5 bases). Sequencing was carried out using PBMCs. The sequence was collected from a middle-aged man in good health and CMV-seronegative. CDR3 sequence (DNA): TGTGCCAGCAGTGTGACAGAAAACACTGAAGCTTTCTTT. Its translation is CASSVTENTEAFF.